The 21 T cell receptor beta chains presented below share a single source sample, sequenced in a study of shared clonotypes between healthy human individuals. Some clones are missing from TCRdb's copy, which holds only in-frame ones; the method was immunoSEQ multiplex PCR. The sample holds a few million clones; just over 90% are singletons and the top ten take 0.3% to 0.4%. The sample comprised naive CD4+ T cells from PBMCs. Subset indicated: CD45RA+ positively selected. The receptors were gathered from a man aged 18 to 30 in good health. Some clones in this sample may be carry-over from other donors' samples.

Points on this clone: Other DNA sequences of this sample code for an identical CDR3. The CDR3 is CASSLPNTGELFF. DNA for the CDR3: TGTGCCAGCAGCCTGCCGAACACCGGGGAGCTGTTTTTT. The genes are TRBV4-2 and TRBJ2-2; D not certain. The CDR3 has 13 amino acids. Trimming stripped 4 bases from V and 0 bases from J, with 3 bases between. Germline V gene sequence: CDR1 LGHNA, CDR2 YNFKEQ.

Notes on this clone: Other DNA sequences in the sample encode the same CDR3. The chain carries TRBV5-1 and TRBJ2-7, with D possibly being TRBD1 (6 bases). The CDR3 runs 14 residues. V lost 0 bases, J lost 2 bases, and 9 bases lay in between. The germline V gene has CDR1 SGHRS and CDR2 YFSETQ. The CDR3: CASSLVQGPYEQYF. CDR3 DNA sequence: TGCGCCAGCAGCTTGGTACAGGGACCCTACGAGCAGTACTTC.

The rearrangement links TRBV15 to TRBJ2-7, with D uncertain. The CDR3 contains 13 residues. V was clipped by 7 bases and J by 3 bases, with 13 bases between them. The germline V gene encodes CDR1 LNHNV and CDR2 YYDKDF (reference sequence). As DNA, the CDR3 is TGTGCCACCACGCTCGGCCTCGACTACGAGCAGTACTTC. As protein: CATTLGLDYEQYF.

The rearrangement uses TRBV4-1 and TRBJ2-5; 7 bases are shared with TRBD1. Germline V gene data show CDR1 as MGHRA and CDR2 as YSYEKL. Losses at the gene ends were 4 bases for V and 1 base for J; bases not matched to a gene: 3. This CDR3 has 14 residues. The CDR3 loop is CASSRGQSQETQYF. The CDR3 nucleotides read TGCGCCAGCAGCCGGGGACAGTCCCAAGAGACCCAGTACTTC.

The chain is built from TRBV19 and TRBJ2-7, with 7 bases identical to TRBD2. CDR1 is LNHDA, CDR2 SQIVND, per germline (reference sequence). The CDR3 loop spans 16 amino acids. V lost 4 bases and J lost 6; bases outside the gene matches: 15. CDR3 bases: TGTGCCAGTAGTACCCCCTTTGGGGCGGGAGCGGGCGAGCAGTACTTC. Protein product: CASSTPFGAGAGEQYF.

The chain recombines TRBV7-3 with TRBJ2-2, with D perhaps TRBD1 (6 bases). The CDR3 spans 14 residues. V was cut by 1 base and J by 5 bases, with 8 bases left in between. From germline, CDR1 is SGHTA and CDR2 FQGTGA. The CDR3 sequence: CASSLNTGTGELFF. CDR3 nucleotides: TGTGCCAGCAGCTTAAATACAGGGACCGGGGAGCTGTTTTTT.

This rearrangement joins TRBV9 to TRBJ1-3, with TRBD1 matching 8 bases. Germline CDR1 reads SGDLS; CDR2 reads YYNGEE. With 4 bases clipped from V and 0 bases from J, the junction kept 9 bases outside the gene matches. This CDR3 region has 17 residues. This CDR3 is CASSRTQGVNSGNTIYF. The CDR3 DNA is TGTGCCAGCAGCCGAACACAGGGGGTCAACTCTGGAAACACCATATATTTT.

This clone was recorded only once. CDR3 amino acids: CASSDSNQRGGSGELFF. The CDR3 DNA sequence: TGTGCCAGCAGTGACTCGAACCAGCGGGGAGGGTCCGGGGAGCTGTTTTTT. The chain recombines TRBV6-4 with TRBJ2-2, with TRBD2 matching 7 bases. Germline loops: CDR1 MRHNA, CDR2 SNTAGT. After removal of 0 bases from V and 6 bases from J, the junction contained 10 bases not matched to a gene. CDR3 length: 17 residues.

The genes are TRBV11-3 and TRBJ1-1, with 7 bases aligning to TRBD1. CDR1 is SGHNT and CDR2 is YENEEA in the germline V gene. The CDR3 is 13 amino acids. Unmatched junction bases numbered 0, after V lost 0 bases and J lost 5 bases. CDR3: CASSLETGTEAFF. DNA for the CDR3: TGTGCCAGCAGCTTAGAGACAGGGACTGAAGCTTTCTTT.

The chain carries TRBV27 and TRBJ2-4; D may be TRBD1 (5 bases). The germline CDR1 and CDR2 sequences are MNHEY and SMNVEV (reference sequence). The CDR3 totals 14 residues. V was cut by 8 bases and J by 3 bases, with 14 bases left in between. CDR3 sequence: CASARTGSKNIQYF. The DNA of the CDR3 is TGTGCCAGCGCTAGAACAGGTAGCAAAAACATTCAGTACTTC.

This clone was seen only once. Other nucleotide sequences from this sample produce the same CDR3. The chain recombines TRBV18 with TRBJ2-7; 13 bases are a match to TRBD2. Germline CDR1 KGHSH, CDR2 LQKENI. CDR3 length equals 15 residues. V dropped 3 bases and J dropped 3; count of bases not matched to a gene: 2. The CDR3 loop reads CASSPGTSGIYEQYF. For the CDR3, the DNA is TGTGCCAGCTCACCGGGGACTAGCGGGATCTACGAGCAGTACTTC.

The chain recombines TRBV5-1 with TRBJ2-1; 12 bases map to TRBD2. The germline V gene has CDR1 SGHRS and CDR2 YFSETQ. V lost 4 bases to trimming and J lost 4 bases; unmatched junction nucleotides: 6. This CDR3 has 16 amino acids. This CDR3 reads CASSVGTSGLYNEQFF. The CDR3 DNA sequence: TGCGCCAGCAGCGTGGGGACTAGCGGGTTATACAATGAGCAGTTCTTC.

The chain links TRBV7-9 to TRBJ1-1, with 8 bases fitting TRBD1. Germline V CDR1 and CDR2: SEHNR, FQNEAQ (reference sequence). The CDR3 loop spans 14 amino acids. The V segment lost 4 bases and the J segment 4 bases; nucleotides outside the gene matches: 5. In DNA, the CDR3 is TGTGCCAGCAGCTGGCAGGGGGCAAGCACTGAAGCTTTCTTT. Its translation: CASSWQGASTEAFF.

The rearrangement joins TRBV28 to TRBJ2-3, with TRBD2 identical over 8 bases. This CDR3 contains 18 residues. Germline CDR1 reads MDHEN; CDR2 reads SYDVKM. Germline trimming cut 6 bases from V and 3 bases from J; bases unmatched to any gene: 17. CDR3 sequence (DNA): TGTGCCAGCAGCAACCCCAATGCGGGAGGAGGGAAAACAGATACGCAGTATTTT. Its translation is CASSNPNAGGGKTDTQYF.

This chain uses TRBV7-9 with TRBJ2-1, with 8 positions matching TRBD1. The CDR3 length is 15 residues. Germline V lookup: CDR1 SEHNR, CDR2 FQNEAQ (reference sequence). V lost 5 bases to trimming and J lost 3 bases; unmatched junction nucleotides: 6. CDR3 protein: CASSLDRALYNEQFF. The DNA for the CDR3 is TGTGCCAGCAGCCTGGACAGGGCCCTCTACAATGAGCAGTTCTTC.

The rearrangement links TRBV15 to TRBJ1-5; D is ambiguous. Trimming removed 0 bases at V and 4 bases at J, with 10 bases between. The germline gives CDR1 LNHNV, CDR2 YYDKDF (reference sequence). The CDR3 spans 15 residues. Here the CDR3 DNA reads TGTGCCACCAGCAGAGAAGGGTCAGGAAATCAGCCCCAGCATTTT. This codes for CATSREGSGNQPQHF. The variable domain in full, with the rest retrieved from reference TRBV15 and TRBJ1-5, is DAMVIQNPRYQVTQFGKPVTLSCSQTLNHNVMYWYQQKSSQAPKLLFHYYDKDFNNEADTPDNFQSRRPNTSFCFLDIRSPGLGDTAMYLCATSREGSGNQPQHFGDGTRLSIL.

The chain joins TRBV7-8 to TRBJ1-5; D unclear. CDR1 is SGHVS and CDR2 is FQNEAQ in the germline V gene. V lost 1 base and J lost 6, with 7 bases in between. The CDR3 consists of 13 residues. CDR3 coding DNA: TGTGCCAGCAGCTTAGAAGCTGGTCAGCCCCAGCATTTT. This sequence encodes CASSLEAGQPQHF.

The chain combines TRBV5-6 with TRBJ2-7; tentative D call: TRBD2 (5 bases). Trimming removed 3 bases at V and 2 bases at J, with 18 bases between. Germline loops: CDR1 SGHDT, CDR2 YYEEEE. This CDR3 contains 16 residues. CDR3 bases: TGTGCCAGCAGCTCCCTTGACGGGATTAGGCCCTACGAGCAGTACTTC. This codes for CASSSLDGIRPYEQYF.

The CDR3 DNA sequence: TGCGCCAGCAGCTTGGAAGCCAGGGTGGGCACCGGGGAGCTGTTTTTT. Translating gives CASSLEARVGTGELFF. V usage is TRBV5-1 and J usage is TRBJ2-2, with TRBD1 as a possible D gene (5 bases). The CDR3 is 16 residues long. The V and J ends lost 0 bases and 4 bases respectively, with 13 bases between them. CDR1 and CDR2 (germline): SGHRS, YFSETQ.

This clone was seen only once. V usage is TRBV7-9 and J usage is TRBJ2-2; D might be TRBD1 or TRBD2, each matching 5 bases. This CDR3 is 15 amino acids long. Germline assignment: CDR1 SEHNR and CDR2 FQNEAQ (reference sequence). V lost 3 bases and J 3 bases, leaving 11 bases between the germline ends. CDR3 amino acids: CASSFAGRDTGELFF. CDR3 bases: TGTGCCAGCAGCTTTGCAGGGCGGGACACCGGGGAGCTGTTTTTT.

The DNA of the CDR3 is TGCGCCAGCAGCCAAGATCCGAGAAGTCTTAACTATGGCTACACCTTC. This sequence encodes CASSQDPRSLNYGYTF. This sequence joins TRBV4-1 and TRBJ1-2; D gene uncertain. Germline V lookup: CDR1 MGHRA, CDR2 YSYEKL. This CDR3 has 16 amino acids. V was trimmed by 0 bases and J by 1 base, leaving 12 bases between them.